Listed below are T cell receptor beta chains from one sample, sequenced in a study of blood T cell repertoires in COVID-19. Measured with immunoSEQ multiplex PCR; TCRdb has only the in-frame clones, and not every one. The sample lists about 380,000 clones, approximately 90% seen once, with 0.9% to 1.5% in the top ten. What was sequenced was PBMCs or T cells enriched from blood (not recorded which). The receptor set was obtained from a woman between 18 and 29 years old who had recovered from COVID-19. Both conserved end residues are part of each CDR3. The D gene is left open where the match is weak. A clone size is listed for some rows: how often the clone was seen (once, few, many), or a class if it is expanded.

NA	TRBV5-6	TRBJ2-5	NA	CASSLAGETQYF	TGTGCCAGCAGCTTGGCGGGGGAGACCCAGTACTTC
TRBD1	TRBV27	TRBJ1-2	NA	CASSSTGANPYGYTF	TGTGCCAGCAGTTCGACAGGGGCAAACCCCTATGGCTACACCTTC
TRBD1	TRBV2	TRBJ1-2	NA	CASSEPLSGGGVLGYTF	TGTGCCAGCAGTGAACCCCTGTCTGGAGGGGGCGTTTTAGGCTACACCTTC
NA	TRBV29-1	TRBJ2-1	once	CSALAGLNEQFF	TGCAGCGCCCTGGCAGGGCTCAATGAGCAGTTCTTC
NA	TRBV10-3	TRBJ1-2	NA	CAISESRQGYGYTF	TGTGCCATCAGTGAGTCTAGGCAGGGCTATGGCTACACCTTC
NA	TRBV4-3	TRBJ1-1	NA	CASSQGPGISTEAFF	TGCGCCAGCAGCCAAGGCCCAGGAATTAGCACTGAAGCTTTCTTT
NA	TRBV2	TRBJ2-1	NA	CASSETRQGRGEQFF	TGTGCCAGCAGTGAAACACGGCAGGGGAGGGGTGAGCAGTTCTTC
NA	TRBV25-1	TRBJ1-4	NA	CASSSPGRVFF	TGTGCCAGCAGTTCCCCCGGGCGGGTGTTTTTT
TRBD1	TRBV5-1	TRBJ2-1	NA	CASSSGDRDNEQFF	TGCGCCAGCAGCTCAGGGGACAGAGACAATGAGCAGTTCTTC
TRBD2	TRBV19	TRBJ2-2	NA	CASSIVASGAGELFF	TGTGCCAGTAGTATAGTGGCTAGCGGGGCCGGGGAGCTGTTTTTT
NA	TRBV7-3	TRBJ2-3	NA	CAIPFNRWGGRTDTQYF	TGTGCCATTCCCTTCAACCGGTGGGGGGGCCGTACAGATACGCAGTATTTT
TRBD2	TRBV5-1	TRBJ2-1	NA	CASSLSTSGASYNEQFF	TGCGCCAGCAGCTTGAGCACTAGCGGTGCATCCTACAATGAGCAGTTCTTC
TRBD1	TRBV6-5	TRBJ1-1	NA	CASIDRGRSEAFF	TGTGCCAGCATCGACAGGGGTAGGTCTGAAGCTTTCTTT
TRBD2	TRBV10-2	TRBJ2-3	NA	CASSGTSAPTDTQYF	TGCGCCAGCAGTGGGACTAGCGCCCCCACAGATACGCAGTATTTT
TRBD1	TRBV14	TRBJ2-7	NA	CASSQDYGQVSYEQYF	TGTGCCAGCAGCCAAGATTACGGACAGGTCTCCTACGAGCAGTACTTC
NA	TRBV6-5	TRBJ2-7	once	CASSYSGGEQYF	TGTGCCAGCAGTTACTCGGGGGGCGAGCAGTACTTC
TRBD1	TRBV7-2	TRBJ1-4	NA	CASSQGGTGVEKLFF	TGTGCCAGCAGCCAAGGTGGGACAGGGGTTGAAAAACTGTTTTTT
NA	TRBV14	TRBJ2-1	NA	CASSQVGYYNEQFF	TGTGCCAGCAGCCAAGTGGGCTACTACAATGAGCAGTTCTTC
NA	TRBV18	TRBJ2-3	NA	CASSPLPGTDTQYF	TGTGCCAGCTCACCCCTGCCAGGCACAGATACGCAGTATTTT
NA	TRBV9	TRBJ1-1	once	CASSADRPLDTEAFF	TGTGCCAGCAGCGCAGACAGACCCCTGGACACTGAAGCTTTCTTT
NA	TRBV6-1	TRBJ1-1	NA	CASSELQATTEAFF	TGTGCCAGCAGTGAATTACAGGCCACCACTGAAGCTTTCTTT
TRBD1	TRBV7-9	TRBJ1-1	NA	CASSPQGGNTEAFF	TGTGCCAGCAGCCCCCAGGGGGGTAACACTGAAGCTTTCTTT
NA	TRBV30	TRBJ1-5	NA	CAWSVAGDQPQHF	TGTGCCTGGAGTGTAGCCGGGGATCAGCCCCAGCATTTT
NA	TRBV6-5	TRBJ1-3	NA	CASSRTVISGNTIYF	TGTGCCAGCAGCAGGACAGTGATCTCTGGAAACACCATATATTTT
NA	TRBV3-1/TRBV3-2	TRBJ2-2	NA	CASSQDLSTGELFF	TGTGCCAGCAGCCAAGATCTGAGCACCGGGGAGCTGTTTTTT
NA	TRBV6-5	TRBJ1-3	NA	CASGSPGNTIYF	TGTGCCAGCGGCAGTCCTGGAAACACCATATATTTT
NA	TRBV21-1	TRBJ1-6	NA	CASSKTQYNSPLHF	TGTGCCAGCAGCAAGACACAATATAATTCACCCCTCCACTTT
TRBD1	TRBV4-1	TRBJ2-5	NA	CASSVPGQGGETQYF	TGCGCCAGCAGCGTCCCGGGACAGGGGGGAGAGACCCAGTACTTC
NA	TRBV5-6	TRBJ1-5	NA	CASSLGMSNQPQHF	TGTGCCAGCAGCCTCGGGATGAGCAATCAGCCCCAGCATTTT
NA	TRBV6-1	TRBJ1-1	NA	CASSEAQNTEAFF	TGTGCCAGCAGTGAAGCCCAGAACACTGAAGCTTTCTTT
NA	TRBV29-1	TRBJ2-3	NA	CSVWARYTDTQYF	TGCAGCGTTTGGGCCAGGTACACAGATACGCAGTATTTT
NA	TRBV9	TRBJ1-1	NA	CASSVEPEHMNTEAFF	TGTGCCAGCAGCGTAGAGCCGGAGCACATGAACACTGAAGCTTTCTTT
TRBD2	TRBV11-1	TRBJ2-7	NA	CASSLDRGDEQYF	TGTGCCAGCAGCTTAGACCGGGGGGACGAGCAGTACTTC
TRBD1	TRBV7-9	TRBJ2-7	NA	CASSLDRVNEQYF	TGTGCCAGCAGCTTGGACAGGGTGAACGAGCAGTACTTC
TRBD1	TRBV19	TRBJ1-2	few	CASSRAGTGFFYTF	TGTGCCAGTAGTCGCGCCGGGACAGGATTCTTCTACACCTTC
TRBD1	TRBV18	TRBJ1-2	NA	CASSPGQGYYTF	TGTGCCAGCTCACCAGGACAGGGTTACTACACCTTC
TRBD1	TRBV5-1	TRBJ1-5	NA	CASSTGQGQQPQHF	TGCGCCAGCAGCACTGGACAGGGCCAACAGCCCCAGCATTTT
NA	TRBV6-5	TRBJ1-5	NA	CASSLTLNQPQHF	TGTGCCAGCAGTTTAACGCTAAATCAGCCCCAGCATTTT
NA	TRBV11-2	TRBJ2-7	NA	CASSLDLTRSSYEQYF	TGTGCCAGCAGCTTAGATCTAACGCGGAGCTCCTACGAGCAGTACTTC
NA	TRBV30	TRBJ2-5	NA	CAWGTTARGETQYF	TGTGCCTGGGGCACCACAGCGCGAGGGGAGACCCAGTACTTC
TRBD1	TRBV2	TRBJ1-3	NA	CASRIRGLTGNTIYF	TGTGCCAGCAGGATCAGGGGGCTAACTGGAAACACCATATATTTT
NA	TRBV15	TRBJ1-1	NA	CATSRQGGWRTEAFF	TGTGCCACCAGCAGACAGGGAGGATGGCGCACTGAAGCTTTCTTT
NA	TRBV11-2	TRBJ1-2	NA	CASSLGSQTHYGYTF	TGTGCCAGCAGCTTGGGCAGCCAAACGCACTATGGCTACACCTTC
TRBD1	TRBV7-9	TRBJ1-2	NA	CASSPGRPSGGNYGYTF	TGTGCCAGCAGCCCGGGTCGACCGTCAGGGGGCAACTATGGCTACACCTTC